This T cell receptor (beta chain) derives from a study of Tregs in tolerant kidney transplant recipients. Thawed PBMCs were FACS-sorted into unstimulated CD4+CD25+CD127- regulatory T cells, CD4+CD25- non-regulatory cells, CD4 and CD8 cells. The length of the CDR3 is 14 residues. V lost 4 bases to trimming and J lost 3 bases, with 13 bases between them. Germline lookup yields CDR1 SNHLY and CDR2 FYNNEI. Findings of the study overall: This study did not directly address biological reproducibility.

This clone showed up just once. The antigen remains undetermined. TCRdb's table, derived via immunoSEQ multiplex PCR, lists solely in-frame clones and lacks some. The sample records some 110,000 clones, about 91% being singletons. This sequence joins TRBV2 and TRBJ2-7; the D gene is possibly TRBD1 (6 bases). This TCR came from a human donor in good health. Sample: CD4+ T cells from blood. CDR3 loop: CASSVRQGNYEQYF. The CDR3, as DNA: TGTGCCAGCAGTGTGAGGCAGGGGAACTACGAGCAGTACTTC.